The 27 T cell receptor beta chains in this list originate from one sample, sequenced in a study of blood T cell repertoires in COVID-19. Sequencing was performed with immunoSEQ multiplex PCR; in TCRdb, only in-frame clones are kept and a portion is missing. The sample contains under 200,000 clones, roughly 86% of which appear only once. Sequenced: peripheral blood. These receptor sequences come from a man aged 45-65 years with active or convalescent COVID-19.

V and J are TRBV6-5 and TRBJ1-5; a possible D gene is TRBD1 (5 bases). V was trimmed by 6 bases and J by 6 bases, leaving 12 bases between them. The CDR3 length is 13 residues. CDR1 and CDR2 from the germline V gene are MNHEY and SVGAGI. The CDR3 loop reads CASRRREPQPQHF. CDR3 nucleotide sequence: TGTGCCAGCAGGCGCAGGGAACCTCAGCCCCAGCATTTT.

The chain employs TRBV6-5 and TRBJ1-2, with unresolved D. Trimming shortened V by 4 bases and J by 2 bases, and 8 bases separated the two germline ends. Germline V CDR1 and CDR2: MNHEY, SVGAGI. This CDR3 has 13 residues. The CDR3 nucleotides read TGTGCCAGCAGTTCCGCACAGAACTATGGCTACACCTTC. This gives the protein CASSSAQNYGYTF.

This clone was counted a few times. V is TRBV12-3 or TRBV12-4 and J is TRBJ1-6; D unresolved. V was clipped by 3 bases and J by 7 bases, with 7 bases between them. The CDR3 totals 13 residues. Here the CDR3 DNA reads TGTGCCAGCAGTTTTGTTGTAAATTCACCCCTCCACTTT. Its protein product is CASSFVVNSPLHF.

The V call is TRBV5-4, the J call TRBJ1-1, with 10 nucleotides matching TRBD1. The CDR3 consists of 17 residues. Germline V lookup: CDR1 SGHNT, CDR2 YYREEE (reference sequence). Unmatched junction bases numbered 6, after V lost 1 base and J lost 0 bases. The CDR3 DNA sequence: TGTGCCAGCAGCTTGAAGAGACAGGGGGCTTTGAACACTGAAGCTTTCTTT. It codes for CASSLKRQGALNTEAFF.

A note on this clone: This CDR3 is also generated by other DNA sequences in the sample. The chain combines TRBV2 with TRBJ2-7; D is possibly TRBD1 (5 bases). The ends were cut back, 4 bases at V and 6 bases at J, with 10 bases in the middle. The CDR3 is made up of 12 amino acids. CDR1 is SNHLY and CDR2 is FYNNEI in the germline V gene. This CDR3 is CASSGRGTEQYF. CDR3 coding DNA: TGTGCCAGCAGTGGAAGGGGAACCGAGCAGTACTTC. The full variable domain, rest sourced from reference TRBV2 and TRBJ2-7, is EPEVTQTPSHQVTQMGQEVILRCVPISNHLYFYWYRQILGQKVEFLVSFYNNEISEKSEIFDDQFSVERPDGSNFTLKIRSTKLEDSAMYFCASSGRGTEQYFGPGTRLTVT.

The chain joins TRBV5-6 to TRBJ2-5; 9 nucleotides line up with TRBD2. Germline V gives CDR1 SGHDT, CDR2 YYEEEE. The CDR3 runs 12 residues. Unmatched junction bases numbered 2, after V lost 2 bases and J lost 9 bases. CDR3 in DNA: TGTGCCAGCAGCTTCGAGCGGGGGGCCCAGTACTTC. Translated, it gives CASSFERGAQYF.

There are a few counts of this clone. This chain joins TRBV25-1 and TRBJ1-1, with D tentatively TRBD1 (5 bases). CDR3 size: 15 residues. The V end was cut by 8 bases, the J end by 3 bases, with 19 bases between. Germline loops: CDR1 MGHDK, CDR2 SYGVNS. CDR3 loop: CASSVSRGGDTEAFF. The DNA of the CDR3 is TGTGCCAGCTCGGTATCGCGGGGGGGGGACACTGAAGCTTTCTTT.

CDR3 coding DNA: TGTGCCAGCAGTCCCCACACTAGCGGGAGACCCGGGGAGCTGTTTTTT. Protein: CASSPHTSGRPGELFF. This rearrangement joins TRBV27 to TRBJ2-2; 11 bases are a match to TRBD2. The CDR3 extends over 16 amino acids. The germline CDR1 and CDR2 sequences are MNHEY and SMNVEV (reference sequence). The V segment lost 5 bases and the J segment 6 bases; nucleotides outside the gene matches: 8.

This chain joins TRBV27 and TRBJ2-1, with 9 bases aligning to TRBD1. The germline V gene encodes CDR1 MNHEY and CDR2 SMNVEV (reference sequence). The V and J ends lost 4 bases and 4 bases, in that order; junction bases with no gene match: 8. CDR3 size: 16 residues. The chain's CDR3 is CASSWDREIFYNEQFF. The CDR3 nucleotides are TGTGCCAGCAGTTGGGACAGGGAGATTTTTTACAATGAGCAGTTCTTC.

This clone has just a few counts. The chain recombines TRBV7-9 with TRBJ1-1, with TRBD1 as a possible D gene (5 bases). This CDR3 has 14 amino acids. Germline V CDR1 and CDR2: SEHNR, FQNEAQ (reference sequence). Deletions cut 2 bases from V and 3 bases from J, with 10 bases between. In DNA, the CDR3 is TGTGCCAGCAGCTTATTGGGGCAGTACACTGAAGCTTTCTTT. Translating it yields CASSLLGQYTEAFF.

V usage is TRBV30 and J usage is TRBJ2-1; D perhaps matches TRBD2 (5 bases). The CDR3 has 14 residues. In germline, CDR1 is GTSNPN, CDR2 SVGIG (reference sequence). V was shortened by 6 bases and J by 7 bases, with 19 bases between the two germline ends. CDR3 bases: TGTGCCTGCCCGAGACCCTATAGCGAAAATGAGCAGTTCTTC. Its protein product is CACPRPYSENEQFF.

The rearrangement links TRBV5-5 to TRBJ2-5, with D perhaps TRBD2 (5 bases). Germline V CDR1 and CDR2: SGHKS, YYEKEE (reference sequence). The CDR3 length is 16 residues. V shed 4 bases and J shed 0 bases, with 16 bases lying between them. The chain's CDR3 is CASSLDFGGYQETQYF. In nucleotides, the CDR3 is TGTGCCAGCAGCCTGGACTTCGGCGGGTACCAAGAGACCCAGTACTTC.

The gene calls are TRBV13 and TRBJ2-7; a weak D match, TRBD2 (6 bases). CDR3 length equals 13 residues. The V end was cut by 5 bases, the J end by 6 bases, with 14 bases between. Germline-derived CDR1 and CDR2 are PRHDT and FYEKMQ (reference sequence). CDR3 sequence reads: CASSPELAGEQYF. DNA for the CDR3: TGTGCCAGCAGCCCCGAACTAGCTGGCGAGCAGTACTTC. The variable domain in full, with the rest retrieved from reference TRBV13 and TRBJ2-7, is AAGVIQSPRHLIKEKRETATLKCYPIPRHDTVYWYQQGPGQDPQFLISFYEKMQSDKGSIPDRFSAQQFSDYHSELNMSSLELGDSALYFCASSPELAGEQYFGPGTRLTVT.

The chain carries TRBV4-2 and TRBJ2-5, with TRBD2 matching over 7 bases. The ends lost 1 base at V and 2 bases at J; junction bases unmatched: 7. Germline lookup yields CDR1 LGHNA and CDR2 YNFKEQ. This CDR3 has 16 amino acids. The CDR3 here is CASSQVSPGLQETQYF. In DNA form, the CDR3 reads TGTGCCAGCAGCCAAGTTTCTCCGGGACTACAAGAGACCCAGTACTTC.

This clone has more than one count but fewer than ten. CDR3: CASTRTSGLQETQYF. CDR3 bases: TGTGCCAGCACCAGGACTAGCGGGCTACAAGAGACCCAGTACTTC. The chain employs TRBV9 and TRBJ2-5; 11 nucleotides line up with TRBD2. Germline V gene lookup returns CDR1 SGDLS and CDR2 YYNGEE. V gave up 6 bases and J gave up 2 bases; unmatched junction bases: 6. The CDR3 length is 15 residues.

This chain connects TRBV11-2 to TRBJ2-1; D may be TRBD1 (6 bases). The CDR3 has 18 amino acids. Germline CDR1 reads SGHAT; CDR2 reads FQNNGV. Trimming pared 4 bases from V and 4 bases from J, leaving 23 bases between. CDR3: CASSSRSAQGWGYNEQFF. The CDR3 nucleotides read TGTGCCAGCAGCTCCCGGAGTGCACAGGGTTGGGGATACAATGAGCAGTTCTTC.

The J gene is TRBJ2-5, the V gene TRBV25-1; 12 nucleotides align to TRBD2. This CDR3 contains 15 residues. Unmatched junction bases numbered 7, after V lost 6 bases and J lost 5 bases. Per the germline V gene, CDR1 is MGHDK and CDR2 is SYGVNS. This CDR3 is CASSSLAGGGETQYF. DNA for the CDR3: TGTGCCAGCAGCTCACTAGCGGGAGGCGGGGAGACCCAGTACTTC.

This chain links TRBV5-4 with TRBJ2-5, with TRBD1 matching 8 bases. The CDR3 sequence is 14 residues long. After removal of 3 bases from V and 3 bases from J, the junction contained 4 bases not matched to a gene. Germline CDR1 and CDR2: SGHNT and YYREEE (reference sequence). The CDR3 DNA is TGTGCCAGCAGCTCCAAGACAGGGGAAGAGACCCAGTACTTC. Its protein product is CASSSKTGEETQYF. Complete variable domain (other parts from reference TRBV5-4 and TRBJ2-5): ETGVTQSPTHLIKTRGQQVTLRCSSQSGHNTVSWYQQALGQGPQFIFQYYREEENGRGNFPPRFSGLQFPNYSSELNVNALELDDSALYLCASSSKTGEETQYFGPGTRLLVL.

The chain is built from TRBV4-1 and TRBJ1-5, with 8 bases aligning to TRBD1. The V segment lost 2 bases and the J segment 1 base; nucleotides outside the gene matches: 16. CDR3 length: 20 residues. The germline CDR1 and CDR2 sequences are MGHRA and YSYEKL. The CDR3 here is CASSQTSGSGNRGSNQPQHF. CDR3 DNA: TGCGCCAGCAGCCAAACGAGCGGATCGGGGAACAGGGGGAGCAATCAGCCCCAGCATTTT.

The chain is built from TRBV25-1 and TRBJ2-3; 12 nucleotides align to TRBD2. V trimming: 1 base; J trimming: 2 bases; junction bases outside the gene matches: 4. The CDR3 consists of 17 residues. The V gene's germline CDR1 is MGHDK and CDR2 SYGVNS. CDR3 region: CASSELGTSGSTDTQYF. CDR3 nucleotide sequence: TGTGCCAGCAGTGAATTAGGGACTAGCGGGTCCACAGATACGCAGTATTTT.

This chain links TRBV19 with TRBJ2-7, with D maybe TRBD1 (6 bases). V lost 3 bases and J lost 4, with 16 bases in between. Germline assignment: CDR1 LNHDA and CDR2 SQIVND (reference sequence). This CDR3 is built from 15 residues. The CDR3 bases are TGTGCCAGTAGTATTGGGGGCCAGGGCCAATACGAGCAGTACTTC. Its translation: CASSIGGQGQYEQYF.

The rearrangement links TRBV7-9 to TRBJ1-1; D call uncertain. The CDR3 has 13 residues. The V gene's germline CDR1 is SEHNR and CDR2 FQNEAQ (reference sequence). V lost 0 bases, J lost 6 bases, and 8 bases lay in between. This CDR3 is CASSLALQSEAFF. CDR3 in DNA: TGTGCCAGCAGCTTAGCGCTGCAGTCTGAAGCTTTCTTT. The full variable domain, rest sourced from reference TRBV7-9 and TRBJ1-1, is DTGVSQNPRHKITKRGQNVTFRCDPISEHNRLYWYRQTLGQGPEFLTYFQNEAQLEKSRLLSDRFSAERPKGSFSTLEIQRTEQGDSAMYLCASSLALQSEAFFGQGTRLTVV.

The rearrangement joins TRBV29-1 to TRBJ1-1, with D unclear. Germline V CDR1 and CDR2: SQVTM, ANQGSEA. Trimming took 8 bases from V and 8 from J, leaving 21 bases between them. The CDR3 runs 13 residues. The CDR3: CSTSAGAAREAFF. CDR3 DNA sequence: TGCAGCACGTCAGCGGGCGCCGCGCGCGAAGCTTTCTTT.

This sequence joins TRBV12-3 or TRBV12-4 and TRBJ2-1, with D hard to call. Trimming left V 8 bases short and J 9 bases short, with 8 bases between. The CDR3 runs to 10 residues. CDR3 protein: CASARSEQFF. In nucleotides, the CDR3 is TGTGCCAGCGCGAGGAGTGAGCAGTTCTTC.

The chain links TRBV5-6 to TRBJ2-1; 7 nucleotides match TRBD1. CDR1 and CDR2 (germline): SGHDT, YYEEEE. The CDR3 is 15 amino acids. V lost 0 bases to trimming and J lost 9 bases; unmatched junction nucleotides: 9. The DNA of the CDR3 is TGTGCCAGCAGCTTGGCAAGGGGGCCGGGTATTGAGCAGTTCTTC. Its translation is CASSLARGPGIEQFF.

CDR3 in DNA: TGTGCCAGCAGCTTCGGGGGAGTCGGGGCCTACGAGCAGTACTTC. Encoded protein: CASSFGGVGAYEQYF. This sequence joins TRBV7-6 and TRBJ2-7; D might be TRBD2 (6 bases). Germline lookup yields CDR1 SGHVS and CDR2 FNYEAQ. The germline V and J ends were trimmed by 3 bases and 2 bases, with 14 bases remaining between them. This CDR3 has 15 residues.

The chain recombines TRBV4-2 with TRBJ2-2; 10 bases line up with TRBD2. The CDR3 extends over 17 amino acids. V was clipped by 0 bases and J by 7 bases; unmatched bases: 8. CDR1 is LGHNA and CDR2 is YNFKEQ in the germline V gene. CDR3 sequence (DNA): TGTGCCAGCAGCCAAGAGGGGGTAGCGGGAGGTCTCGGGGAGCTGTTTTTT. Translated, it gives CASSQEGVAGGLGELFF.